This TCR beta chain was recovered during a study of T cell changes during pregnancy in multiple sclerosis. TCRdb's table, derived via immunoSEQ multiplex PCR, lists solely in-frame clones and lacks some. The sample holds some 48,000 clones, about nine tenths seen once. CDR3 length equals 16 residues. Germline lookup yields CDR1 MNHEY and CDR2 SMNVEV (reference sequence). With V trimmed by 5 bases and J by 1 base, 6 bases remained unmatched. The sample here was CD4+ T cells from peripheral blood mononuclear cells, taken after pregnancy. The chain employs TRBV27 and TRBJ2-1; TRBD2 matches 9 bases. The receptor comes from a female donor in good health, enrolled as a control in a pregnancy study. DNA for the CDR3: TGTGCCAGCAGTGGACGCGGGAGGGCATCCTACAATGAGCAGTTCTTC. Its protein product is CASSGRGRASYNEQFF.